This TCR beta chain was documented in a study of blood T cells in healthy people across ages (dated by TCRdb to between 2014 and 2017). As for the study more broadly: In model experiments, roughly one uniquely barcoded TCR beta cDNA molecule per two T cells was captured by template switching. Using the same blood draw, the study looked at two additional independent replicas of 1 million unique cDNA reads for two donors, one aged 18 to 30 and the other aged 80 or older. To avoid experimental bias, donors of different ages were randomly spread across the sequencing lanes. To track age-related changes in TCR beta repertoire diversity, the study relied on deep sequencing normalized with unique cDNA molecular identifiers. Four age groups were formed from the donors: young (average roughly 15 years), middle-aged (around 41), aged (around 62) and long-lived (about 75).

Study-wide conclusions, independent of this receptor: As age increased, observed TCR beta diversity per million T cells dropped in a roughly linear way, and a significant reduction was already evident by age 40. Since profiling was done on bulk unsorted PBMCs, naive and antigen-experienced compartments could not be conclusively compared. Compared with the aged group, the long-lived group had more naive CD4+ T cells, fewer expanded clones and increased TCR diversity, a pattern suggesting age selection. Because the CMV infection status of the donors was unknown, age-related changes in expanded clonotypes may potentially have been confounded. Observed TCR beta diversity correlated strongly with the percentage of naive T cells measured by flow cytometry. Estimates of total diversity from one million sequenced T cells were regarded as lower bounds and underestimates.

In the case of this clonotype: The antigen this receptor binds is unknown. One end of the junction is discordant with germline, which a read error may explain.

The receptor library was made with 5' RACE. The instrument was an Illumina HiSeq 2500. The second PCR ran for about 7 to 11 cycles and used a J-beta primer mix along with a sample-barcoded 5' primer. A template-switch 5' adaptor carrying 12 random nucleotides introduced a unique molecular identifier onto each TCR beta cDNA molecule. Each sample yielded at least 3 million CDR3-containing paired-end reads. First-strand cDNA synthesis was performed from all RNA using the Mint cDNA synthesis kit, with priming by a TRBC-specific oligonucleotide. Following uracil-DNA glycosylase treatment, a first 18-cycle PCR with universal primers M1SS and BC2_uni_R was performed on all cDNA. Per the original workflow: For normalization, 1 million high-quality reads were randomly selected from each sample, with every read carrying a distinct molecular identifier. Instead of being binned into consensus sequences, reads that shared molecular identifiers were thrown out. MiTCR, run with a Q25 quality threshold and the strictest error-elimination algorithm, handled CDR3 identification, clonotype clustering and error correction. A nonparametric unseen species model using Euler transformation provided a lower-bound estimate of total TCR beta diversity. The public reads were reprocessed in TCRdb via fastp at Q25 and MiXCR, keeping in-frame beta chains. Entries that share a CDR3 protein sequence are merged under the most common genes and DNA. The V and J calls follow TCRdb's processing rather than the paper's. The sample contains hundreds of thousands of distinct CDR3 sequences, approximately 60% of them found a single time. Clones ranked in the top ten supply roughly 25% of the sample.

The CDR3 goes from the cysteine to the phenylalanine over 14 residues. The sequence is cut down to CDR3 DNA, 42 bases in frame from base 1. Systemically healthy Caucasian individuals from Russia, roughly 40 in total and aged roughly 6 to 100 years, were included as donors. Each donor gave ten milliliters of peripheral blood, drawn into EDTA-treated Vacutainer tubes. Ficoll-Paque density-gradient centrifugation was used to isolate PBMCs, with at least 7 million per sample. Total RNA, at least 6 micrograms per sample, was extracted from PBMCs with Trizol reagent. For every donor, an aliquot of PBMCs went through flow cytometry to measure the percentages of naive CD45RAhigh/CD27high T cells.

The receptor was isolated from a man aged 40-55 years in good health. Sequencing used blood. The rearranged chain carries TRBV12-3 or TRBV12-4 and TRBJ1-5; the D gene is perhaps TRBD1, on 5 matching bases. The sequence in DNA is TGTGCCTGCAGTTTCGGGACTGGCAATCAGCCCCAGCATTTT. This is translated as CACSFGTGNQPQHF.